These 12 T cell receptor beta chains came from one sample sequenced in a study of control samples from healthy donors and cancer patients. Sequencing used immunoSEQ multiplex PCR; TCRdb keeps in-frame clones, though not all of them. This repertoire shows 70,000 to 75,000 clones, approximately 84% found once; its top ten account for over 3.5%. The sample was blood. These receptors all come from a woman in her fifties or sixties in good health.

This chain joins TRBV7-9 and TRBJ1-1; 8 nucleotides align to TRBD1. This CDR3 has 14 amino acids. J lost 3 bases, V lost 4 bases, and 4 bases had no gene match. From germline, CDR1 is SEHNR and CDR2 FQNEAQ (reference sequence). CDR3 in amino acids: CASSSTGVDTEAFF. The CDR3 DNA sequence: TGTGCCAGCAGCTCGACAGGGGTGGACACTGAAGCTTTCTTT.

The chain has TRBV14 and TRBJ2-1, with 11 bases fitting TRBD2. Germline values: CDR1 SGHDN, CDR2 FVKESK. The CDR3 runs to 20 residues. V was clipped by 1 base and J by 2 bases; unmatched bases: 13. CDR3 region: CASSQGGVWGLAVPYNEQFF. Here the CDR3 DNA reads TGTGCCAGCAGCCAAGGTGGAGTTTGGGGACTAGCGGTCCCCTACAATGAGCAGTTCTTC.

V usage is TRBV6-5 and J usage is TRBJ2-1; 8 positions match TRBD2. Per the germline V gene, CDR1 is MNHEY and CDR2 is SVGAGI. V was clipped by 6 bases and J by 1 base; unmatched bases: 5. This CDR3 comprises 15 residues. CDR3 protein: CASSQLAGSYNEQFF. In DNA form, the CDR3 reads TGTGCCAGCAGCCAGTTAGCGGGATCCTACAATGAGCAGTTCTTC.

Remarks on this clone: The same CDR3 arises from other DNA sequences in this sample as well. The chain couples TRBV5-1 to TRBJ1-1; 9 bases map to TRBD1. The CDR3 sequence is 14 residues long. Germline lookup yields CDR1 SGHRS and CDR2 YFSETQ. The trim removed 4 bases at V and 1 base at J, leaving 2 bases unmatched. The CDR3 is CASSPGQGNTEAFF. CDR3 nucleotides: TGCGCCAGCAGCCCGGGACAGGGGAACACTGAAGCTTTCTTT.

CDR3 sequence (DNA): TGTGCCAGCTCACGGACAGGGGACTCCAACTATGGCTACACCTTC. This gives the protein CASSRTGDSNYGYTF. The chain uses TRBV18 and TRBJ1-2, with TRBD1 matching 9 bases. In germline, CDR1 is KGHSH, CDR2 LQKENI. The length of the CDR3 is 15 residues. Trimming cost V 4 bases and J 2 bases; bases outside gene matches: 5.

The genes are TRBV28 and TRBJ1-3; no reliable D call. Germline V lookup: CDR1 MDHEN, CDR2 SYDVKM. Trimming removed 4 bases from V and 2 bases from J, with 15 bases in between. The CDR3 extends over 16 amino acids. The CDR3 spells CASSSIMGGTGNTIYF. The CDR3, as DNA: TGTGCCAGCAGTTCTATTATGGGAGGAACTGGAAACACCATATATTTT.

The J gene is TRBJ1-1, the V gene TRBV6-5; 8 nucleotides agree with TRBD1. This CDR3 contains 15 residues. With V trimmed by 0 bases and J by 3 bases, 3 bases remained unmatched. In germline, CDR1 is MNHEY, CDR2 SVGAGI. The CDR3 DNA follows: TGTGCCAGCAGTTACTCCGACAGGGGTGACACTGAAGCTTTCTTT. Translated: CASSYSDRGDTEAFF.

The chain employs TRBV6-5 and TRBJ2-3; tentatively, D is TRBD1 (5 bases). This CDR3 has 13 residues. Germline CDR1 MNHEY, CDR2 SVGAGI. V was shortened by 4 bases and J by 4 bases, with 9 bases between the two germline ends. Here the CDR3 reads CASSFQGPDTQYF. CDR3 bases: TGTGCCAGCAGTTTCCAGGGCCCAGATACGCAGTATTTT.

J is TRBJ1-5 and V is TRBV3-1 (or the pseudogene TRBV3-2), with 9 bases that match TRBD1. Germline V gene sequence: CDR1 LGHDT, CDR2 YNNKEL (reference sequence). V lost 3 bases to trimming and J lost 5 bases; unmatched junction nucleotides: 2. CDR3 length: 14 residues. CDR3 bases: TGTGCCAGCAGCCAGGGACAGGGATATCAGCCCCAGCATTTT. Its translation: CASSQGQGYQPQHF.

This chain joins TRBV6-6 and TRBJ1-5; D is undetermined. The CDR3 contains 14 residues. Germline CDR1 and CDR2: MNHNY and SVGAGI (reference sequence). V lost 5 bases, J lost 4 bases, and 12 bases lay in between. For the CDR3, the DNA is TGTGCCAGCAGTCCAGGACCAGCTAATCAGCCCCAGCATTTT. The encoded protein is CASSPGPANQPQHF.

DNA of the CDR3: TGCGCCAGCATCCGGACTGAGGCCACTGAAGCTTTCTTT. Translated, it gives CASIRTEATEAFF. This chain connects TRBV10-2 to TRBJ1-1; unclear D gene. The germline V gene has CDR1 WSHSY and CDR2 SAAADI. V was shortened by 7 bases and J by 4 bases, with 13 bases between the two germline ends. This CDR3 comprises 13 residues.

This clone is a singleton in its sample. V and J are TRBV30 and TRBJ1-6; D is perhaps TRBD1 (5 bases). CDR3 length equals 13 residues. Between the trimmed V and J ends, which lost 3 bases and 8 bases, there was a span of 11 bases. Germline CDR1 GTSNPN, CDR2 SVGIG (reference sequence). The CDR3 spells CAWSPRGDSPLHF. In nucleotides, the CDR3 is TGTGCCTGGAGCCCTAGGGGTGATTCACCCCTCCACTTT.